Listed here are 12 T cell receptor beta chains from one sample, sequenced in a study of cytomegalovirus exposure and HLA in healthy donors. The PCR had 60 Vbeta and 13 Jbeta primers. Libraries were prepared by immunoSEQ multiplex PCR; TCRdb keeps only in-frame clonotypes and omits some of them. The sample holds about 130,000 clones, around 80% seen once. The sample was PBMCs. Receptor source: a woman in her thirties or forties in good health and CMV-seronegative.

This sequence joins TRBV27 and TRBJ1-4; D ambiguous. The CDR3 consists of 15 residues. Deletions cut 6 bases from V and 5 bases from J, with 16 bases between. CDR1 MNHEY and CDR2 SMNVEV come from the germline V gene (reference sequence). CDR3 sequence (DNA): TGTGCCAGCAGGCGCCGGGGTTCTGACAATGAAAAACTGTTTTTT. The encoded protein is CASRRRGSDNEKLFF.

The genes are TRBV6-1 and TRBJ2-1; 7 bases are a match to TRBD2. Per the germline V gene, CDR1 is MNHNS and CDR2 is SASEGT. The CDR3 runs to 13 residues. After removal of 7 bases from V and 8 bases from J, the junction contained 8 bases not matched to a gene. The CDR3 loop reads CASTLAGRDEQFF. The CDR3, as DNA: TGTGCCAGCACCCTGGCAGGGAGGGATGAGCAGTTCTTC.

CDR3 sequence (DNA): TGTGCCAGCAGCCAATGGGAGGAGATCTCTGGGGCCAACGTCCTGACTTTC. Translation: CASSQWEEISGANVLTF. The chain uses TRBV9 and TRBJ2-6; perhaps TRBD2 as D (6 bases). CDR1 is SGDLS, CDR2 YYNGEE, per germline. The CDR3 consists of 17 residues. V lost 4 bases and J 0 bases, leaving 14 bases between the germline ends.

The chain has TRBV27 and TRBJ1-1; D gene uncertain. Germline lookup yields CDR1 MNHEY and CDR2 SMNVEV (reference sequence). The V and J ends lost 5 bases and 1 base respectively, with 17 bases between them. The CDR3 loop spans 16 amino acids. The CDR3 spells CASSRRVGLGNTEAFF. CDR3 DNA sequence: TGTGCCAGCAGTCGGAGGGTAGGACTAGGGAACACTGAAGCTTTCTTT.

The chain links TRBV6-1 to TRBJ2-2; a weak D match, TRBD2 (6 bases). This CDR3 region has 14 residues. V lost 6 bases to trimming and J lost 4 bases, with 12 bases between them. CDR1 MNHNS and CDR2 SASEGT come from the germline V gene. The CDR3, as DNA: TGTGCCAGCAGGGAGACTAGGGGCACCGGGGAGCTGTTTTTT. Its protein is CASRETRGTGELFF.

V is TRBV7-9 and J is TRBJ1-2; 7 bases line up with TRBD1. Losses at the gene ends were 7 bases for V and 3 bases for J; bases not matched to a gene: 2. The germline gives CDR1 SEHNR, CDR2 FQNEAQ (reference sequence). CDR3 length: 12 amino acids. CDR3 sequence: CASIDRDYGYTF. In DNA, the CDR3 is TGTGCCAGCATCGACAGGGACTATGGCTACACCTTC.

The CDR3 region is CASSLAPGHIQPQHF. The CDR3 DNA follows: TGTGCCAGCAGCTTAGCGCCGGGACATATTCAGCCCCAGCATTTT. The rearrangement uses TRBV7-8 and TRBJ1-5; maybe TRBD1 (6 bases). V was cut by 0 bases and J by 6 bases, with 12 bases left in between. This CDR3 region has 15 residues. Per germline, CDR1 SGHVS and CDR2 FQNEAQ. Filled out from reference TRBV7-8 and TRBJ1-5, the complete variable domain reads GAGVSQSPRYKVAKRGQDVALRCDPISGHVSLFWYQQALGQGPEFLTYFQNEAQLDKSGLPSDRFFAERPEGSVSTLKIQRTQQEDSAVYLCASSLAPGHIQPQHFGDGTRLSIL.

The V gene is TRBV6-1, the J gene TRBJ1-5, with 7 bases identical to TRBD1. With V trimmed by 3 bases and J by 2 bases, 7 bases remained unmatched. Germline V gene data show CDR1 as MNHNS and CDR2 as SASEGT. There are 16 residues in the CDR3. CDR3 coding DNA: TGTGCCAGCAGTGAGAGGACAGGTCGGGGCAATCAGCCCCAGCATTTT. Its translation is CASSERTGRGNQPQHF.

This clone was detected a few times. The chain carries TRBV14 and TRBJ1-1, with D maybe TRBD1 (6 bases). V lost 4 bases and J 4 bases, leaving 16 bases between the germline ends. This CDR3 contains 15 residues. Germline-derived CDR1 and CDR2 are SGHDN and FVKESK. The CDR3 DNA is TGTGCCAGCAGCCCGGTGGGGGGGGCAATCACTGAAGCTTTCTTT. It yields the protein CASSPVGGAITEAFF.

The V call is TRBV4-2, the J call TRBJ1-5, with TRBD1 matching 10 bases. From germline, CDR1 is LGHNA and CDR2 YNFKEQ. This CDR3 is built from 16 residues. The V and J ends lost 0 bases and 5 bases, in that order; junction bases with no gene match: 4. The CDR3 sequence: CASSQEGDRGYQPQHF. The CDR3, as DNA: TGTGCCAGCAGCCAAGAAGGGGACAGGGGATATCAGCCCCAGCATTTT.

The gene calls are TRBV30 and TRBJ2-1, with 8 bases that match TRBD2. The germline gives CDR1 GTSNPN, CDR2 SVGIG (reference sequence). V lost 0 bases and J lost 4; bases outside the gene matches: 8. The CDR3 runs 16 residues. The CDR3 here is CAWSVLSGRSYNEQFF. The CDR3 DNA reads TGTGCCTGGAGTGTACTAAGCGGGAGATCATACAATGAGCAGTTCTTC.

The CDR3 is CASSWEQATSYEQYF. CDR3 in DNA: TGTGCCAGCAGCTGGGAACAGGCAACCTCCTACGAGCAGTACTTC. The chain links TRBV5-8 to TRBJ2-7; a possible D gene is TRBD1 (5 bases). In germline, CDR1 is SGHTS, CDR2 YDEGEE. Trimming shortened V by 3 bases and J by 0 bases, and 13 bases separated the two germline ends. This CDR3 is built from 15 residues.